Following are 24 T cell receptor beta chains from one sample sequenced in a study of shared clonotypes between healthy human individuals. Terminally differentiated effector memory CD45RA+ cells were excluded from the naive CD8 cells, which were CD45RO-negative and positively selected for CCR7. Clones were read by immunoSEQ multiplex PCR, and TCRdb kept only the in-frame ones, dropping some. The data hold 1.5 million to 2.5 million clones, with about 95% observed a single time. Sequencing was carried out using naive CD8+ T cells sorted from blood. These receptors came from a man aged 18-30 years in good health.

The V call is TRBV6-6, the J call TRBJ1-3; no clear D. The CDR3 sequence is 12 residues long. Trimming stripped 6 bases from V and 3 bases from J, with 6 bases between. The V gene's germline CDR1 is MNHNY and CDR2 SVGAGI (reference sequence). CDR3 loop: CASSPVGNTIYF. The CDR3, as DNA: TGTGCCAGCAGCCCCGTTGGAAACACCATATATTTT.

The chain uses TRBV15 and TRBJ1-4, with D perhaps TRBD1 (6 bases). The CDR3 spans 14 residues. Trimming removed 5 bases from V and 16 bases from J, with 23 bases in between. Germline assignment: CDR1 LNHNV and CDR2 YYDKDF (reference sequence). CDR3 in DNA: TGTGCCACCAGCGAAAAGGTGGGGGCCCTATGGCGGTTTTTT. Its protein is CATSEKVGALWRFF.

The chain has TRBV13 and TRBJ1-1; D perhaps matches TRBD1 (6 bases). Trimming removed 5 bases from V and 1 base from J, with 11 bases in between. In germline, CDR1 is PRHDT, CDR2 FYEKMQ (reference sequence). This CDR3 is built from 14 residues. The CDR3 here is CASSPDSRNTEAFF. The CDR3 DNA sequence: TGTGCCAGCAGCCCGGACAGTCGGAACACTGAAGCTTTCTTT.

The table lists this clone with a few counts. This chain uses TRBV27 with TRBJ2-2; D remains unclear. CDR3 length equals 12 residues. V was pared by 1 base and J by 6 bases, with 3 bases between. Looked up from germline, CDR1 is MNHEY and CDR2 is SMNVEV (reference sequence). The CDR3 sequence is CASSLYPGELFF. CDR3 in DNA: TGTGCCAGCAGTTTATATCCCGGGGAGCTGTTTTTT.

The chain joins TRBV4-1 to TRBJ2-5; D is possibly TRBD2 (6 bases). The CDR3 totals 14 residues. Trimming cost V 1 base and J 5 bases, with 11 bases left between them. CDR1 MGHRA and CDR2 YSYEKL come from the germline V gene. CDR3 coding DNA: TGCGCCAGCAGCCAAGCTTGGGGGGTCGAGACCCAGTACTTC. This gives the protein CASSQAWGVETQYF.

The rearrangement joins TRBV13 to TRBJ1-5; no reliable D call. V was clipped by 7 bases and J by 1 base, with 11 bases between them. The CDR3 extends over 14 amino acids. Per germline, CDR1 PRHDT and CDR2 FYEKMQ (reference sequence). Here the CDR3 DNA reads TGTGCCAGCAAAAGTGCCGGGAGCAATCAGCCCCAGCATTTT. It is translated as CASKSAGSNQPQHF.

This sequence joins TRBV2 and TRBJ2-2; D is undetermined. Germline-derived CDR1 and CDR2 are SNHLY and FYNNEI. The CDR3 is made up of 13 amino acids. The V end lost 6 bases, the J end lost 8 bases, and 13 bases lay between the germline ends. The CDR3 loop is CASRLPSRGELFF. CDR3 nucleotides: TGTGCCAGCAGGTTGCCGTCGAGAGGGGAGCTGTTTTTT.

This sequence joins TRBV7-3 and TRBJ2-1; 10 bases agree with TRBD2. There are 14 residues in the CDR3. Germline CDR1 SGHTA, CDR2 FQGTGA. Losses at the gene ends were 5 bases for V and 3 bases for J; bases not matched to a gene: 1. This CDR3 reads CASSRLAGYNEQFF. The DNA of the CDR3 is TGTGCCAGCAGCCGACTAGCGGGCTACAATGAGCAGTTCTTC.

The genes are TRBV9 and TRBJ2-2; tentatively, D is TRBD2 (6 bases). This CDR3 is built from 14 residues. V was cut by 4 bases and J by 4 bases, with 11 bases left in between. Germline-derived CDR1 and CDR2 are SGDLS and YYNGEE. CDR3 sequence reads: CASSSLGGTGELFF. CDR3 bases: TGTGCCAGCAGCTCGCTCGGGGGCACCGGGGAGCTGTTTTTT.

V is TRBV6-6 and J is TRBJ1-6, with D hard to call. The CDR3 consists of 16 residues. The V gene lost 6 bases and the J gene lost 3 bases, with 15 bases spanning the gap. CDR1 is MNHNY and CDR2 is SVGAGI in the germline V gene (reference sequence). The CDR3 is CASRLLDGVYNSPLHF. For the CDR3, the DNA is TGTGCCAGCAGACTTCTTGACGGAGTCTATAATTCACCCCTCCACTTT.

This clone showed up just once. This chain joins TRBV6-1 and TRBJ1-1, with D possibly TRBD1 on 6 matching bases. This CDR3 is built from 16 residues. Trimming stripped 1 base from V and 5 bases from J, with 17 bases between. Germline CDR1 is MNHNS and CDR2 is SASEGT. The CDR3, as DNA: TGTGCCAGCAGTGAAGAGTTCGGGGGGCGTCGAACTGAAGCTTTCTTT. It is translated as CASSEEFGGRRTEAFF.

V gene TRBV11-2 combines with J gene TRBJ2-7; tentative D call: TRBD1 (6 bases). V gave up 1 base and J gave up 5 bases, with 18 bases separating them. CDR1 and CDR2 from the germline V gene are SGHAT and FQNNGV. The CDR3 loop spans 16 amino acids. The CDR3 bases are TGTGCCAGCAGCTTAGTCGCAGGGGAAGGGTTGGACGAGCAGTACTTC. Protein sequence: CASSLVAGEGLDEQYF.

The V call is TRBV28, the J call TRBJ2-1; 7 bases match TRBD2. With 2 bases clipped from V and 7 bases from J, the junction kept 5 bases outside the gene matches. CDR1 MDHEN and CDR2 SYDVKM come from the germline V gene. CDR3 size: 14 residues. Written as DNA, the CDR3 is TGTGCCAGCAGTTTAGCGGGAGAAGGGAATGAGCAGTTCTTC. This translates into CASSLAGEGNEQFF.

The V and J genes are TRBV5-1 and TRBJ2-3, with D possibly being TRBD2 (6 bases). V lost 0 bases, J lost 2 bases, and 10 bases lay in between. Germline V gene sequence: CDR1 SGHRS, CDR2 YFSETQ. The CDR3 contains 15 residues. The CDR3 region has the DNA TGCGCCAGCAGCTTGGTGGAGGGATCCACAGATACGCAGTATTTT. Translated: CASSLVEGSTDTQYF.

As concerns this clone: Other DNA variants within this sample encode the same CDR3. This chain links TRBV6-5 with TRBJ2-5; D possibly corresponds to TRBD1 (6 bases). The germline CDR1 and CDR2 sequences are MNHEY and SVGAGI. This CDR3 comprises 12 residues. V lost 5 bases, J lost 3 bases, and 7 bases lay in between. CDR3 amino acids: CASSPGEETQYF. DNA for the CDR3: TGTGCCAGCAGTCCAGGGGAAGAGACCCAGTACTTC.

This clone has a handful of counts. The rearrangement links TRBV19 to TRBJ2-2; D is unresolved. Trimming removed 3 bases at V and 1 base at J, with 3 bases between. This CDR3 has 13 residues. The germline V gene encodes CDR1 LNHDA and CDR2 SQIVND (reference sequence). The CDR3 reads CASSIENTGELFF. The CDR3 DNA reads as TGTGCCAGTAGTATCGAGAACACCGGGGAGCTGTTTTTT.

The V and J genes are TRBV28 and TRBJ2-1; D is ambiguous. CDR1 MDHEN and CDR2 SYDVKM come from the germline V gene. The V gene lost 7 bases and the J gene lost 5 bases, with 9 bases spanning the gap. The CDR3 totals 12 residues. CDR3 nucleotide sequence: TGTGCCAGCACCGGAGAGGACAATGAGCAGTTCTTC. It specifies CASTGEDNEQFF.

Of note for this clone: Other DNA sequences in the sample encode the same CDR3. The V and J genes are TRBV4-1 and TRBJ2-7; 7 nucleotides align to TRBD1. This CDR3 contains 14 residues. The V gene end was trimmed by 1 base and the J gene end by 2 bases; junction bases not matched to a gene: 2. The V gene's germline CDR1 is MGHRA and CDR2 YSYEKL. CDR3 in DNA: TGCGCCAGCAGCCAAGGACAGGGCGCCTACGAGCAGTACTTC. Its protein is CASSQGQGAYEQYF.

A note on this clone: The identical CDR3 is also encoded by other nucleotide sequences in the sample. V usage is TRBV5-4 and J usage is TRBJ2-7; D may be TRBD2 (6 bases). The germline V gene has CDR1 SGHNT and CDR2 YYREEE (reference sequence). The CDR3 runs to 12 residues. The germline V and J ends were trimmed by 2 bases and 4 bases, with 7 bases remaining between them. CDR3 sequence reads: CASSFGGYEQYF. The DNA for the CDR3 is TGTGCCAGCAGCTTTGGGGGGTACGAGCAGTACTTC.

The chain employs TRBV6-5 and TRBJ2-7; D remains ambiguous. The CDR3 extends over 14 amino acids. The V gene lost 4 bases and the J gene lost 0 bases, with 10 bases spanning the gap. Germline loops: CDR1 MNHEY, CDR2 SVGAGI. Here the CDR3 reads CASSFLESSYEQYF. CDR3 bases: TGTGCCAGCAGTTTCTTAGAAAGCTCCTACGAGCAGTACTTC.

V gene TRBV5-1 combines with J gene TRBJ2-7; possible D gene TRBD2, 7 bases. Per the germline V gene, CDR1 is SGHRS and CDR2 is YFSETQ. Trimming took off 0 bases at V and 0 bases at J, with 16 bases between the two ends. The CDR3 contains 17 residues. The chain's CDR3 is CASSLDFRGGSSYEQYF. The DNA for the CDR3 is TGCGCCAGCAGCTTGGATTTCAGGGGAGGGAGCTCCTACGAGCAGTACTTC.

The genes are TRBV15 and TRBJ1-1, with 7 bases that match TRBD1. The germline CDR1 and CDR2 sequences are LNHNV and YYDKDF (reference sequence). V was pared by 7 bases and J by 2 bases, with 4 bases of the junction left unmatched. The CDR3 is 13 residues long. The CDR3, as DNA: TGTGCCACCAAGGGGACAGACAACACTGAAGCTTTCTTT. Its protein is CATKGTDNTEAFF.

This clone was counted once. The CDR3 DNA is TGTGCCAGTAGTACGGGACAGGGGGCCGGGAATGAGCAGTTCTTC. Translated: CASSTGQGAGNEQFF. The V and J genes are TRBV19 and TRBJ2-1, with 12 nucleotides matching TRBD1. Trimming at V came to 4 bases and at J to 7 bases, leaving 5 bases not matched to a gene. The CDR3 is 15 amino acids. Germline CDR1 and CDR2: LNHDA and SQIVND (reference sequence). Drawing the rest from reference TRBV19 and TRBJ2-1, the complete variable domain is DGGITQSPKYLFRKEGQNVTLSCEQNLNHDAMYWYRQDPGQGLRLIYYSQIVNDFQKGDIAEGYSVSREKKESFPLTVTSAQKNPTAFYLCASSTGQGAGNEQFFGPGTRLTVL.

The V and J genes are TRBV6-1 and TRBJ2-7; no firm D call. The germline V and J ends were trimmed by 4 bases and 0 bases, with 16 bases remaining between them. CDR3 length: 16 amino acids. CDR1 and CDR2 from the germline V gene are MNHNS and SASEGT. For the CDR3, the DNA is TGTGCCAGCAGTGCCAGGCTGGTGGAGACCTCCTACGAGCAGTACTTC. It translates to CASSARLVETSYEQYF.